These 20 T cell receptor beta chains were sequenced from one sample in a study of blood T cell repertoires in COVID-19. TCRdb's copy holds only in-frame clones and misses some; the assay was immunoSEQ multiplex PCR. The data contain 110,000 to 150,000 clones, 87% of them singletons. Sequencing was carried out using PBMCs or T cells enriched from blood (not recorded which). These receptors originate from a man aged 55 to 70 who had recovered from COVID-19.

The chain recombines TRBV19 with TRBJ1-2, with D possibly being TRBD1 (6 bases). V was trimmed by 6 bases and J by 4 bases, leaving 18 bases between them. Germline loops: CDR1 LNHDA, CDR2 SQIVND (reference sequence). The CDR3 covers 15 residues. In nucleotides, the CDR3 is TGTGCCAGTAGAACCGGACAGTCAGGGGTCTATGGCTACACCTTC. Amino acids: CASRTGQSGVYGYTF.

This clone has only one observation. V is TRBV28 and J is TRBJ2-5, with D perhaps matching TRBD2 (6 bases). The CDR3 covers 15 residues. V gave up 2 bases and J gave up 5 bases, with 15 bases separating them. Germline values: CDR1 MDHEN, CDR2 SYDVKM. CDR3 coding DNA: TGTGCCAGCAGTTTAGCGGGGAACGGGGCGGAGACCCAGTACTTC. Translating it yields CASSLAGNGAETQYF.

This clone was observed once. J is TRBJ1-3 and V is TRBV12-3 or TRBV12-4, with a weak D call TRBD1 (5 bases). V was clipped by 3 bases and J by 7 bases, with 10 bases between them. The CDR3 is 13 amino acids. Written as DNA, the CDR3 is TGTGCCAGCAGTTTCGGGGGGACGAACACCATATATTTT. Translated, it gives CASSFGGTNTIYF.

The chain links TRBV7-9 to TRBJ2-1; D not certain. V lost 5 bases to trimming and J lost 7 bases, with 15 bases between them. The CDR3 contains 14 residues. CDR1 is SEHNR and CDR2 is FQNEAQ in the germline V gene (reference sequence). The CDR3 DNA reads as TGTGCCAGCAGCCCTGAGAGTATTGTAAATGAGCAGTTCTTC. This codes for CASSPESIVNEQFF.

V gene TRBV7-8 combines with J gene TRBJ2-7, with a possible D match to TRBD2 (6 bases). V lost 1 base to trimming and J lost 2 bases, with 9 bases between them. This CDR3 has 14 residues. CDR1 and CDR2 (germline): SGHVS, FQNEAQ. The CDR3 DNA is TGTGCCAGCAGCTTAGGTAGCGGCCCCTACGAGCAGTACTTC. Translated: CASSLGSGPYEQYF.

This clone was seen a handful of times. This rearrangement joins TRBV28 to TRBJ1-2, with 9 bases identical to TRBD1. CDR3 length: 15 residues. Germline V CDR1 and CDR2: MDHEN, SYDVKM. Trimming took 6 bases from V and 4 from J; bases not matched to a gene: 9. CDR3 sequence: CASSPPGTGRYGYTF. The DNA for the CDR3 is TGTGCCAGCAGCCCTCCCGGGACAGGGCGCTATGGCTACACCTTC.

Notes on this clone: Other DNA sequences within the sample encode an identical CDR3. V and J are TRBV18 and TRBJ1-6; no reliable D call. The CDR3 contains 14 residues. V was cut by 3 bases and J by 0 bases, with 3 bases left in between. Germline V gives CDR1 KGHSH, CDR2 LQKENI. CDR3 region: CASSPLSYNSPLHF. In nucleotides, the CDR3 is TGTGCCAGCTCACCCCTCTCCTATAATTCACCCCTCCACTTT.

V usage is TRBV5-6 and J usage is TRBJ1-1; 7 nucleotides line up with TRBD1. This CDR3 contains 16 residues. Germline CDR1 is SGHDT and CDR2 is YYEEEE. V gave up 0 bases and J gave up 3 bases; unmatched junction bases: 8. The CDR3 sequence: CASSLAEQGWYTEAFF. CDR3 sequence (DNA): TGTGCCAGCAGCTTGGCCGAACAGGGGTGGTACACTGAAGCTTTCTTT.

This clone occurred once. The chain employs TRBV18 and TRBJ1-2; no clear D gene. The V gene's germline CDR1 is KGHSH and CDR2 LQKENI. CDR3 length: 13 amino acids. Trimming pared 3 bases from V and 6 bases from J, leaving 11 bases between. This chain's CDR3 is CASSPSGENGYTF. For the CDR3, the DNA is TGTGCCAGCTCACCCTCGGGAGAGAATGGCTACACCTTC.

The chain links TRBV5-1 to TRBJ2-3; D is perhaps TRBD2 (6 bases). Germline values: CDR1 SGHRS, CDR2 YFSETQ. Trimming took off 4 bases at V and 3 bases at J, with 15 bases between the two ends. This CDR3 contains 15 residues. For the CDR3, the DNA is TGCGCCAGCAGCCTGCGGGGTGCGGAAACAGATACGCAGTATTTT. This gives the protein CASSLRGAETDTQYF.

The rearrangement uses TRBV19 and TRBJ1-6, with 10 bases fitting TRBD1. With 6 bases clipped from V and 7 bases from J, the junction kept 3 bases outside the gene matches. The CDR3 has 14 amino acids. Germline CDR1 reads LNHDA; CDR2 reads SQIVND (reference sequence). This CDR3 is CASSPGQGNSPLHF. CDR3 bases: TGTGCCAGTAGCCCGGGACAGGGGAATTCACCCCTCCACTTT.

The chain joins TRBV5-4 to TRBJ1-1; D perhaps matches TRBD1 (6 bases). The CDR3 sequence is 13 residues long. The V gene's germline CDR1 is SGHNT and CDR2 YYREEE (reference sequence). V lost 4 bases, J lost 4 bases, and 11 bases lay in between. CDR3 nucleotides: TGTGCCAGCAGCCGGAAGGGGGTCACTGAAGCTTTCTTT. Amino acid sequence: CASSRKGVTEAFF.

The CDR3 region has the DNA TGTGCCGCGGAGGATCGTTCACCCCTCCACTTT. It translates to CAAEDRSPLHF. The J gene is TRBJ1-6, the V gene TRBV5-8; no firm D call. Germline CDR1 is SGHTS and CDR2 is YDEGEE. Trimming shortened V by 10 bases and J by 9 bases, and 11 bases separated the two germline ends. CDR3 size: 11 residues. The full variable domain, in which reference TRBV5-8 and TRBJ1-6 provide the parts outside the CDR3, is EAGVTQSPTHLIKTRGQQATLRCSPISGHTSVYWYQQALGLGLQFLLWYDEGEERNRGNFPPRFSGRQFPNYSSELNVNALELEDSALYLCAAEDRSPLHFGNGTRLTVT.

The chain joins TRBV18 to TRBJ2-7; TRBD2 is a possible D gene (5 bases). V lost 3 bases and J 0 bases, leaving 9 bases between the germline ends. The germline gives CDR1 KGHSH, CDR2 LQKENI. The CDR3 is 14 amino acids. The CDR3 bases are TGTGCCAGCTCACCGGCTAGCAGCTCCTACGAGCAGTACTTC. This translates into CASSPASSSYEQYF.

The chain carries TRBV28 and TRBJ1-1, with 7 positions matching TRBD1. Germline V CDR1 and CDR2: MDHEN, SYDVKM. The CDR3 length is 12 residues. V shed 6 bases and J 13 bases; nucleotides not matched to a gene: 11. The CDR3 loop reads CASSQGQAVHFF. The DNA for the CDR3 is TGTGCCAGCAGCCAAGGACAGGCCGTACATTTCTTT.

V gene TRBV5-6 combines with J gene TRBJ1-3; 8 bases agree with TRBD1. J gave up 3 bases and V 4 bases, and 9 bases lay outside the gene matches. This CDR3 is 16 amino acids long. The germline V gene has CDR1 SGHDT and CDR2 YYEEEE. The DNA of the CDR3 is TGTGCCAGCAGCAAAAGACAGGGGCTGCTTGGAAACACCATATATTTT. Translation: CASSKRQGLLGNTIYF.

The chain joins TRBV18 to TRBJ2-7; 9 bases agree with TRBD2. This CDR3 spans 16 amino acids. The germline gives CDR1 KGHSH, CDR2 LQKENI. V trimming: 0 bases; J trimming: 2 bases; junction bases outside the gene matches: 5. The CDR3 coding sequence is TGTGCCAGCTCACCACCGGGTAGCGGGAGACCCTACGAGCAGTACTTC. Encoded protein: CASSPPGSGRPYEQYF.

V is TRBV7-9 and J is TRBJ2-7, with D hard to call. V was shortened by 1 base and J by 7 bases, with 17 bases between the two germline ends. The CDR3 is 15 residues long. Germline assignment: CDR1 SEHNR and CDR2 FQNEAQ (reference sequence). The DNA for the CDR3 is TGTGCCAGCAGCTTAGGTTCTATCCCGATCCGGGAGCAGTACTTC. This translates into CASSLGSIPIREQYF.

The rearrangement uses TRBV18 and TRBJ2-1, with 10 bases aligning to TRBD2. CDR1 is KGHSH and CDR2 is LQKENI in the germline V gene. V shed 4 bases and J 8 bases; nucleotides not matched to a gene: 5. The CDR3 runs 14 residues. The CDR3 region has the DNA TGTGCCAGCTCACTTGGAGCGGGAGGGGATGAGCAGTTCTTC. As protein: CASSLGAGGDEQFF.

The V and J genes are TRBV3-1 (or the pseudogene TRBV3-2) and TRBJ2-7; D perhaps matches TRBD1 (6 bases). Trimming took 4 bases from V and 7 from J, leaving 20 bases between them. The germline CDR1 and CDR2 sequences are LGHDT and YNNKEL (reference sequence). The length of the CDR3 is 15 residues. The CDR3 region is CASSLTTGEYEEQYF. DNA of the CDR3: TGTGCCAGCAGCCTCACGACAGGCGAGTACGAGGAGCAGTACTTC.